This T cell receptor beta chain appears in the sequencing data of a study of T cells after yellow fever vaccination. With 1 base clipped from V and 0 bases from J, the junction kept 6 bases outside the gene matches. The CDR3 contains 16 residues. Germline V gives CDR1 DFQATT, CDR2 SNEGSKA (reference sequence). They built TCR cDNA with 5'RACE template switching, a step that put in a universal primer site and UMIs. In TCRdb, the 5' RACE reads were re-called with MiXCR into one record per CDR3 protein. The sample includes over 250,000 distinct CDR3 sequences, around 5.2% of them seen just once. The sequence was obtained from a man between 18 and 35 years old who received the YFV17D yellow fever vaccine. This chain joins TRBV20-1 and TRBJ2-1; 7 bases are shared with TRBD1. This sample comprised CD4+ T cells sorted from PBMCs, obtained on the day of the yellow fever booster vaccination. The CDR3 sequence is CSARGVGGSSYNEQFF. CDR3 coding DNA: TGCAGTGCTAGAGGGGTAGGGGGCAGCTCCTACAATGAGCAGTTCTTC.